The 29 T cell receptor beta chains in this list originate from one sample, sequenced in a study of OX40 agonist ivuxolimab in advanced cancers. Generated by immunoSEQ multiplex PCR, the TCRdb table keeps only in-frame clones and is missing some. Of tens of thousands of clones detected, approximately 80% appear once; the ten largest clones hold approximately 2.6%. Sequenced here: CD4+ or CD8+ T cells sorted from blood, sampled in a trial of the OX40 agonist ivuxolimab. These TCRs come from an adult with an advanced solid tumor such as melanoma, head and neck, liver or kidney cancer.

V gene TRBV5-1 combines with J gene TRBJ2-1, with 7 bases matching TRBD2. V trimming: 0 bases; J trimming: 2 bases; junction bases outside the gene matches: 5. Germline CDR1 reads SGHRS; CDR2 reads YFSETQ. This CDR3 has 16 amino acids. The CDR3 region is CASSLVAAGAYNEQFF. In DNA form, the CDR3 reads TGCGCCAGCAGCTTGGTAGCGGCGGGAGCCTACAATGAGCAGTTCTTC.

This clone showed up just a few times. This CDR3 is CSVTGLASNEQFF. DNA for the CDR3: TGCAGCGTTACGGGACTAGCGTCCAATGAGCAGTTCTTC. This chain connects TRBV29-1 to TRBJ2-1; 10 positions match TRBD2. J lost 6 bases, V lost 5 bases, and 4 bases had no gene match. This CDR3 is built from 13 residues. Germline V gene lookup returns CDR1 SQVTM and CDR2 ANQGSEA.

The V gene is TRBV11-2, the J gene TRBJ2-7, with a possible D match to TRBD2 (5 bases). Germline V lookup: CDR1 SGHAT, CDR2 FQNNGV. The CDR3 totals 14 residues. The V gene lost 0 bases and the J gene lost 3 bases, with 9 bases spanning the gap. The CDR3 region is CASSLDQRFYEQYF. CDR3 DNA: TGTGCCAGCAGCTTAGATCAGCGGTTCTACGAGCAGTACTTC.

In DNA, the CDR3 is TGTGCCAGCAGCCGCTTGGGGGGCGAGACCCAGTACTTC. Amino acids: CASSRLGGETQYF. The chain combines TRBV11-3 with TRBJ2-5; D may match TRBD1 or TRBD2 (6 bases each). V shed 5 bases and J shed 5 bases, with 12 bases lying between them. From germline, CDR1 is SGHNT and CDR2 YENEEA. The CDR3 spans 13 residues.

The chain is built from TRBV4-1 and TRBJ2-1; 8 bases are shared with TRBD2. The CDR3 runs 18 residues. Losses at the gene ends were 3 bases for V and 4 bases for J; bases not matched to a gene: 14. Looked up from germline, CDR1 is MGHRA and CDR2 is YSYEKL. The CDR3 bases are TGCGCCAGCAGCCAGCTACCCGTGACTAGCGTAGGGTACAATGAGCAGTTCTTC. Residues: CASSQLPVTSVGYNEQFF.

The genes are TRBV9 and TRBJ1-1; possible D gene TRBD1, 5 bases. V shed 2 bases and J shed 2 bases, with 13 bases lying between them. The CDR3 contains 15 residues. Germline lookup yields CDR1 SGDLS and CDR2 YYNGEE. The CDR3 DNA reads TGTGCCAGCAGCGTCCGGGGCCTAGGAAACACTGAAGCTTTCTTT. Its translation is CASSVRGLGNTEAFF.

The chain has TRBV5-1 and TRBJ2-7, with unresolved D. CDR1 is SGHRS, CDR2 YFSETQ, per germline. The CDR3 has 14 amino acids. V lost 0 bases and J lost 5, with 12 bases in between. The CDR3 coding sequence is TGCGCCAGCAGCTTGGTCGACAACGGCCACGAGCAGTACTTC. Translation: CASSLVDNGHEQYF.

This clone is deemed medium-sized. V and J are TRBV29-1 and TRBJ1-2; D ambiguous. The germline V gene encodes CDR1 SQVTM and CDR2 ANQGSEA. CDR3 length: 13 amino acids. V was clipped by 4 bases and J by 1 base, with 10 bases between them. The CDR3 loop reads CSVGEYGNYGYTF. Here the CDR3 DNA reads TGCAGCGTTGGTGAATACGGTAACTATGGCTACACCTTC.

V and J are TRBV5-1 and TRBJ1-4; 7 bases map to TRBD1. J was trimmed by 5 bases and V by 0 bases; bases with no gene match: 4. The CDR3 is made up of 15 amino acids. Germline V gives CDR1 SGHRS, CDR2 YFSETQ. The CDR3 sequence is CASSLGSGGNEKLFF. The CDR3 DNA follows: TGCGCCAGCAGCTTGGGGTCAGGGGGAAATGAAAAACTGTTTTTT.

The rearrangement joins TRBV2 to TRBJ2-4; D is uncertain. V gave up 7 bases and J gave up 3 bases, with 19 bases separating them. The CDR3 is made up of 16 amino acids. In germline, CDR1 is SNHLY, CDR2 FYNNEI. The CDR3 spells CASKKGNLLGKNIQYF. CDR3 sequence (DNA): TGTGCCAGCAAAAAGGGCAATCTTTTAGGCAAAAACATTCAGTACTTC.

The CDR3 DNA reads TGCGCCAGCAGCTTAAAAGAGACCCAGTACTTC. Its translation: CASSLKETQYF. The rearrangement joins TRBV5-1 to TRBJ2-5; D remains unclear. CDR3 length: 11 amino acids. Trimming removed 2 bases from V and 3 bases from J, with 2 bases in between. The germline V gene has CDR1 SGHRS and CDR2 YFSETQ.

There are a few counts of this clone. The genes are TRBV11-2 and TRBJ2-5, with 8 bases aligning to TRBD2. CDR1 and CDR2 (germline): SGHAT, FQNNGV. V lost 5 bases to trimming and J lost 4 bases; unmatched junction nucleotides: 9. The CDR3 totals 15 residues. CDR3 nucleotide sequence: TGTGCCAGCAGCACCCGACTAGCGCGGGGAGAGACCCAGTACTTC. It codes for CASSTRLARGETQYF.

The gene calls are TRBV11-2 and TRBJ1-1; 9 bases agree with TRBD1. V was pared by 4 bases and J by 4 bases, with 4 bases of the junction left unmatched. CDR1 is SGHAT and CDR2 is FQNNGV in the germline V gene. The CDR3 sequence is 14 residues long. DNA of the CDR3: TGTGCCAGCAGCTCACAGGGGGCGGGCACTGAAGCTTTCTTT. Protein sequence: CASSSQGAGTEAFF.

The chain has TRBV6-6 and TRBJ2-7; 7 nucleotides agree with TRBD1. The trim removed 2 bases at V and 4 bases at J, leaving 8 bases unmatched. This CDR3 comprises 15 residues. CDR1 and CDR2 from the germline V gene are MNHNY and SVGAGI (reference sequence). CDR3 residues: CASSYGQGVGYEQYF. The CDR3 nucleotides are TGTGCCAGCAGTTACGGGCAGGGGGTTGGATACGAGCAGTACTTC.

The V gene is TRBV5-1, the J gene TRBJ2-1, with 12 bases aligning to TRBD2. Germline-derived CDR1 and CDR2 are SGHRS and YFSETQ. CDR3 length equals 16 residues. V shed 2 bases and J 6 bases; nucleotides not matched to a gene: 6. This CDR3 is CASSFSRGLAGNEQFF. The DNA for the CDR3 is TGCGCCAGCAGCTTTAGCCGGGGACTAGCGGGCAATGAGCAGTTCTTC.

The genes are TRBV28 and TRBJ2-1; TRBD2 aligns across 7 bases. The V gene's germline CDR1 is MDHEN and CDR2 SYDVKM. Trimming at V came to 5 bases and at J to 3 bases, leaving 16 bases not matched to a gene. The CDR3 totals 18 residues. CDR3 protein: CASSQLQLLAGDYNEQFF. The DNA for the CDR3 is TGTGCCAGCAGTCAACTCCAATTATTAGCGGGTGACTACAATGAGCAGTTCTTC.

The rearrangement uses TRBV5-1 and TRBJ1-5; D call uncertain. V dropped 4 bases and J dropped 9 bases, with 14 bases sitting between them. Germline loops: CDR1 SGHRS, CDR2 YFSETQ. The CDR3 has 13 amino acids. In nucleotides, the CDR3 is TGCGCCAGCAGCCTGGCTGGGGTTGGGCCCCAGCATTTT. Encoded protein: CASSLAGVGPQHF.

This sequence joins TRBV7-8 and TRBJ1-1; possibly TRBD1 for D (5 bases). The length of the CDR3 is 13 residues. The V and J ends lost 7 bases and 0 bases respectively, with 9 bases between them. CDR1 is SGHVS, CDR2 FQNEAQ, per germline. The CDR3 bases are TGTGCCAGCACCCGGGGCATGAACACTGAAGCTTTCTTT. It codes for CASTRGMNTEAFF.

The rearrangement joins TRBV2 to TRBJ1-1; possibly TRBD1 for D (5 bases). Deletions cut 7 bases from V and 4 bases from J, with 13 bases between. The CDR3 consists of 13 residues. The germline CDR1 and CDR2 sequences are SNHLY and FYNNEI. CDR3 sequence reads: CASTDGGTTEAFF. CDR3 DNA sequence: TGTGCCAGCACCGACGGGGGGACCACTGAAGCTTTCTTT.

Only one count was recorded for this clone. The V gene is TRBV18, the J gene TRBJ2-7, with D uncertain. Germline-derived CDR1 and CDR2 are KGHSH and LQKENI. The CDR3 is made up of 14 amino acids. The ends were cut back, 0 bases at V and 6 bases at J, with 12 bases in the middle. The CDR3 nucleotides are TGTGCCAGCTCACCACCGGGTCCTTCGGGCGAGCAGTACTTC. Its translation: CASSPPGPSGEQYF.

The chain combines TRBV5-3 with TRBJ2-1; 10 bases agree with TRBD2. TRBV5-3 is an open reading frame whose function is uncertain. The junction had 14 bases not matched to a gene; V was cut back by 8 bases and J by 9 bases. The CDR3 has 15 amino acids. CDR3 bases: TGTGCCAGCAGCCGTGGACTAGCGGAGGCCGGTGAGCAGTTCTTC. This gives the protein CASSRGLAEAGEQFF.

The chain recombines TRBV27 with TRBJ1-2; 8 nucleotides line up with TRBD1. The germline V gene has CDR1 MNHEY and CDR2 SMNVEV (reference sequence). The CDR3 is made up of 13 amino acids. V gave up 8 bases and J gave up 6 bases; unmatched junction bases: 8. The CDR3 protein is CASRTDRGHGYTF. The CDR3 coding sequence is TGTGCCAGCCGAACCGACAGGGGCCATGGCTACACCTTC.

CDR3 sequence reads: CASSLSPGGRDTQYF. The CDR3 bases are TGCGCCAGCAGCTTATCTCCGGGCGGTAGAGATACGCAGTATTTT. The chain employs TRBV5-1 and TRBJ2-3; the D is unclear. The V gene's germline CDR1 is SGHRS and CDR2 YFSETQ. V gave up 2 bases and J gave up 5 bases, with 15 bases separating them. This CDR3 spans 15 amino acids.

The chain has TRBV11-3 and TRBJ2-3; no clear D. The V end was cut by 1 base, the J end by 4 bases, with 6 bases between. The CDR3 is 13 amino acids. Germline CDR1 SGHNT, CDR2 YENEEA. The CDR3, as DNA: TGTGCCAGCAGCTTAGGGGGATCAGATACGCAGTATTTT. Encoded protein: CASSLGGSDTQYF.

The rearrangement joins TRBV6-6 to TRBJ2-3; D possibly corresponds to TRBD1 (6 bases). Trimming pared 6 bases from V and 4 bases from J, leaving 11 bases between. Per germline, CDR1 MNHNY and CDR2 SVGAGI (reference sequence). This CDR3 comprises 13 residues. CDR3 amino acids: CASRTSGADTQYF. The CDR3 nucleotides read TGTGCCAGCAGGACCTCAGGGGCAGATACGCAGTATTTT.

The chain has TRBV14 and TRBJ2-4; possibly TRBD2 for D (6 bases). CDR3 length: 16 amino acids. V lost 0 bases and J 4 bases, leaving 13 bases between the germline ends. The germline V gene has CDR1 SGHDN and CDR2 FVKESK. CDR3 DNA: TGTGCCAGCAGCCAAGAGACGGGAGTTGTTAAAAACATTCAGTACTTC. Amino acids: CASSQETGVVKNIQYF.

This rearrangement joins TRBV11-3 to TRBJ2-3, with D perhaps being TRBD1 or TRBD2 (5 bases each). The CDR3 sequence is 14 residues long. CDR1 and CDR2 from the germline V gene are SGHNT and YENEEA. Trimming removed 6 bases from V and 1 base from J, with 11 bases in between. CDR3 in amino acids: CASSTQGGTDTQYF. The CDR3 DNA reads as TGTGCCAGCAGTACCCAGGGAGGCACAGATACGCAGTATTTT.

The V gene is TRBV11-1, the J gene TRBJ1-1, with 7 bases identical to TRBD1. Germline CDR1 is SGHAT and CDR2 is FQDESV (reference sequence). The CDR3 covers 16 residues. V dropped 4 bases and J dropped 0; count of bases not matched to a gene: 8. The CDR3 loop reads CASSSGTASMNTEAFF. The CDR3 bases are TGTGCCAGCAGCTCCGGGACAGCGTCTATGAACACTGAAGCTTTCTTT.

The chain recombines TRBV5-1 with TRBJ2-7; D might be TRBD2 (6 bases). The CDR3 totals 16 residues. Trimming left V 7 bases short and J 0 bases short, with 20 bases between. CDR1 is SGHRS and CDR2 is YFSETQ in the germline V gene. The DNA for the CDR3 is TGCGCCAGCGCTTACCCAGCGGGCGCCAGCTCCTACGAGCAGTACTTC. It codes for CASAYPAGASSYEQYF.